The entry below describes one T cell receptor beta chain. Antigen specificity is unknown. Generated by immunoSEQ multiplex PCR, the TCRdb table keeps only in-frame clones and is missing some. The sample shows 50,000 to 70,000 clones, 95% of them seen only once. The data derive from a study of cytomegalovirus exposure and HLA in healthy donors. Overall study findings and caveats: Cytomegalovirus-associated status was assigned to some 160 TCR beta chains. Diagnosis of cytomegalovirus status made by the classifier reportedly showed high specificity and sensitivity. In vitro data verified three CMV-associated chains as specific for CMV antigens.

The CDR3 covers 12 residues. The V gene lost 5 bases and the J gene lost 5 bases, with 7 bases spanning the gap. Germline CDR1 and CDR2: SGHVS and FQNEAQ. The chain uses TRBV7-8 and TRBJ2-1; D not certain. Sequencing input: PBMCs. The receptor's source is a woman aged 18-29 years in good health and CMV-seropositive. This CDR3 reads CASSPLHNEQFF. The CDR3 DNA sequence: TGTGCCAGCAGCCCACTCCACAATGAGCAGTTCTTC. Full variable domain (rest looked up from reference TRBV7-8 and TRBJ2-1): GAGVSQSPRYKVAKRGQDVALRCDPISGHVSLFWYQQALGQGPEFLTYFQNEAQLDKSGLPSDRFFAERPEGSVSTLKIQRTQQEDSAVYLCASSPLHNEQFFGPGTRLTVL.